Here is one T cell receptor (beta chain) with its context. This clone appeared many times. No antigen is known for it. One base away there is no much larger clone; base qualities are not given. This specimen belongs to a study of beta chain features in type 1 diabetes (dated by TCRdb to the late 2010s). Study-level background: Mean age, gender distribution, total cell number and subset yield did not differ between patients and healthy donors. Regulatory and stem cell-like memory subsets were obtained from only 8 patients and about 8 healthy donors, while naive and central memory subsets were obtained from all 30 or so donors. In the study, TCRB repertoires of sorted circulating CD4+ T cell subsets from recently diagnosed type 1 diabetes patients were compared with those of matched healthy donors. A total of some 100,000,000 sorted cells were examined across all samples, and a strong correlation was observed between cell number per subset and RNA yield. General conclusions and limits of the study: Sequencing cDNA rather than genomic DNA could over-represent highly expressing activated cells, although activation and CD3 levels did not differ between groups. Naive, central memory and regulatory TCRB repertoires appeared to be more similar among patients than among healthy donors. At VDJ recombination sites, type 1 diabetes patients had fewer insertions and more deleted nucleotides, which implies abnormalities in thymic rearrangement. PCR may preferentially amplify shorter templates, but because patient and control samples were amplified and corrected together, any resulting skew would affect both groups equally. Because small numbers of individuals were included in the HLA sub-analyses, any influence of HLA type on TCRB rearrangement was left unresolved. A moderate but significant shortening of TCRB CDR3 length was observed in type 1 diabetes patients in all four CD4+ subsets.

From cysteine to phenylalanine, the CDR3 is 16 amino acids long. The sequence is cut down to CDR3 DNA, 48 bases in frame from base 1. The germline V gene yields MGHDK for CDR1 and SYGVNS for CDR2. Trimming leaves V shorter by 1 base and J shorter by 6 bases, with the junction holding 6 bases beyond the gene matches. Each donor gave one peripheral blood draw, averaging roughly 100 mL, which was collected into heparinised tubes. Using a panel that included CD45RO, CCR7, CD25, CD127, CD95 and CD27, naive, central memory, regulatory and stem cell-like memory CD4+ T cells were sorted on a BD FACSAria II. A purity above 95% was achieved for all sorted populations. PBMCs were isolated right away by Lymphoprep density gradient centrifugation and were stained directly, without culture. Samples were stained and sorted in pairs, with one healthy donor and one patient per experiment, so that batch effects were minimized.

The High Capacity cDNA Reverse Transcription Kit was used to reverse transcribe all of the isolated RNA, meaning that expressed TCRB transcripts were what got sequenced. Naive, central memory and regulatory T cell samples underwent deep immunoSEQ sequencing, averaging around 3.6 million total reads per sample. Sorted cells were lysed in RLT buffer, and RNA was extracted using DNase-treated RNeasy Micro or Mini kits according to cell number. To prevent cross-contamination, every cell subset was processed on its own, while patient and healthy donor samples were processed together. The immunoSEQ multiplex PCR was used to amplify TCRB sequences from cDNA, generating 87-bp fragments that spanned the CDR3 region. Sequencing of the amplicons was done on the Illumina HiSeq platform. The study's processing was this. PCR bias was corrected computationally using synthetic template baselines, and reads within Hamming distance 2 were collapsed, with unmergeable singletons discarded. Reads were aligned to IMGT to assign V, D and J genes, CDR3 length, and insertions or deletions at six rearrangement sites. Clonotype counts were normalized to sorted cell number within each subset before computing true diversity and Gini coefficients with the tcR R package. The overlap coefficient, calculated on TCRB nucleotide sequences, was used to quantify repertoire sharing. TCRdb took this table from immuneACCESS and kept in-frame rearrangements with V and J called. Such tables lack part of the clones; where checked against another copy, unresolved V genes explain under half of the gap, and the rest is unexplained. The DNA was the basis for D and trimming; V, J and clone size are from that table. A total of roughly 130,000 clones appear in this sample, about a sixth of them only once. The biggest ten clones account for about 2.1% of the sample.

The sequence links TRBV25-1 to TRBJ2-1, with 10 junctional bases fitting TRBD1. The material sequenced was central memory CD4+ T cells from blood. The clonotype comes from a man between 25 and 39 years old with type 1 diabetes. The CDR3 sequence is CASSEWGTGDFNEQFF. The base sequence is TGTGCCAGCAGTGAATGGGGGACAGGGGATTTCAATGAGCAGTTCTTC. The reference TRBV25-1 and TRBJ2-1 proteins fill in what lies around the CDR3, so the full variable domain reads EADIYQTPRYLVIGTGKKITLECSQTMGHDKMYWYQQDPGMELHLIHYSYGVNSTEKGDLSSESTVSRIRTEHFPLTLESARPSHTSQYLCASSEWGTGDFNEQFFGPGTRLTVL.